The present entry profiles one T cell receptor beta chain with its context. Its specificity is not known. Sequencing used immunoSEQ multiplex PCR; TCRdb keeps in-frame clones, though not all of them. The sample includes about 130,000 clones, roughly 90% of them seen just once. The germline CDR1 and CDR2 sequences are SGHDT and YYEEEE. Deletions cut 0 bases from V and 0 bases from J, with 7 bases between. The CDR3 sequence is 14 residues long. The record originates from a study of T cell responses to AZD1222 COVID-19 vaccine. Whole-study findings and limits: The donor cohort was predominantly white British with a female majority, and clonal diversity may have been underestimated. Increased Spike-specific TCR breadth and depth were observed after two AZD1222 doses.

J is TRBJ2-7 and V is TRBV5-6; no clear D. The material sequenced was peripheral blood, taken on day 0 of AZD1222 vaccination. This clonotype was obtained from an adult in good health. The CDR3 region is CASSLGGSSYEQYF. DNA for the CDR3: TGTGCCAGCAGCTTGGGGGGATCCTCCTACGAGCAGTACTTC. The full variable domain, completed using reference TRBV5-6 and TRBJ2-7, is DAGVTQSPTHLIKTRGQQVTLRCSPKSGHDTVSWYQQALGQGPQFIFQYYEEEERQRGNFPDRFSGHQFPNYSSELNVNALLLGDSALYLCASSLGGSSYEQYFGPGTRLTVT.